Below, 15 T cell receptor beta chains from the same sample are listed, as sequenced in a study of blood T cell repertoires in COVID-19. Generated by immunoSEQ multiplex PCR, the TCRdb table keeps only in-frame clones and is missing some. The sample yields about 260,000 clones, approximately 87% seen once. Sequenced material: peripheral blood. Receptors were obtained from a man aged 60 to 75 who had recovered from COVID-19.

This rearrangement joins TRBV6-5 to TRBJ2-7; the match to TRBD2 covers 7 bases. CDR1 and CDR2 from the germline V gene are MNHEY and SVGAGI. CDR3 length: 14 residues. The trim removed 6 bases at V and 5 bases at J, leaving 10 bases unmatched. The CDR3 coding sequence is TGTGCCAGCAGACGCCGATCCCTAGCGGACGAGCAGTACTTC. Translation gives CASRRRSLADEQYF.

The genes are TRBV5-1 and TRBJ1-1; D unclear. The length of the CDR3 is 12 residues. V dropped 4 bases and J dropped 8 bases, with 12 bases sitting between them. Germline V gives CDR1 SGHRS, CDR2 YFSETQ. The CDR3 DNA reads TGCGCCAGCAGCGCGCCGGGAGTGGAAGCTTTCTTT. Its protein is CASSAPGVEAFF.

This rearrangement joins TRBV6-6 to TRBJ2-7; TRBD2 is a possible D gene (6 bases). This CDR3 contains 12 residues. V was shortened by 10 bases and J by 5 bases, with 15 bases between the two germline ends. Germline V gene data show CDR1 as MNHNY and CDR2 as SVGAGI (reference sequence). This chain's CDR3 is CATHGGVHEQYF. DNA of the CDR3: TGTGCCACCCACGGGGGAGTACACGAGCAGTACTTC.

CDR3 sequence (DNA): TGTGCCAGCAGTTACGAGGGACTAACCACAGATACGCAGTATTTT. Its protein is CASSYEGLTTDTQYF. V gene TRBV6-2 or TRBV6-3 combines with J gene TRBJ2-3; the match to TRBD2 covers 7 bases. The trim removed 2 bases at V and 2 bases at J, leaving 4 bases unmatched. Germline CDR1 MNHEY, CDR2 SVGEGT. This CDR3 spans 15 amino acids.

The chain has TRBV6-5 and TRBJ1-4, with D maybe TRBD1 (5 bases). V was clipped by 2 bases and J by 8 bases, with 12 bases between them. Germline-derived CDR1 and CDR2 are MNHEY and SVGAGI. The CDR3 extends over 14 amino acids. The CDR3 DNA sequence: TGTGCCAGCAGTTACGCAGGGTTAAGGGAAAAACTGTTTTTT. This encodes CASSYAGLREKLFF.

The chain is built from TRBV27 and TRBJ2-7; 8 bases map to TRBD2. Trimming at V came to 5 bases and at J to 4 bases, leaving 4 bases not matched to a gene. Germline-derived CDR1 and CDR2 are MNHEY and SMNVEV (reference sequence). This CDR3 contains 13 residues. The CDR3 loop reads CASSRQRGYEQYF. The CDR3 coding sequence is TGTGCCAGCAGTAGGCAGCGGGGGTACGAGCAGTACTTC.

The genes are TRBV18 and TRBJ1-5; D unresolved. The germline V gene has CDR1 KGHSH and CDR2 LQKENI. CDR3 length: 15 amino acids. V shed 4 bases and J shed 6 bases, with 16 bases lying between them. The CDR3 bases are TGTGCCAGCTCACTCAATCCGGGGTCGGGTCAGCCCCAGCATTTT. This gives the protein CASSLNPGSGQPQHF.

The genes are TRBV28 and TRBJ2-7; maybe TRBD1 (6 bases). Germline lookup yields CDR1 MDHEN and CDR2 SYDVKM. Trimming pared 5 bases from V and 2 bases from J, leaving 25 bases between. This CDR3 comprises 18 residues. The CDR3 reads CASSKPTFRQAPAYEQYF. The CDR3 DNA follows: TGTGCCAGCAGTAAACCAACTTTCCGACAGGCTCCTGCCTACGAGCAGTACTTC. The variable domain in full, completed from reference TRBV28 and TRBJ2-7, reads DVKVTQSSRYLVKRTGEKVFLECVQDMDHENMFWYRQDPGLGLRLIYFSYDVKMKEKGDIPEGYSVSREKKERFSLILESASTNQTSMYLCASSKPTFRQAPAYEQYFGPGTRLTVT.

The chain combines TRBV28 with TRBJ1-4, with a tentative D call TRBD1 (5 bases). Germline CDR1 and CDR2: MDHEN and SYDVKM. The ends were cut back, 5 bases at V and 8 bases at J, with 9 bases in the middle. CDR3 length: 12 residues. This chain's CDR3 is CASSAGGEKLFF. In DNA form, the CDR3 reads TGTGCCAGCAGTGCCGGGGGGGAAAAACTGTTTTTT.

The rearrangement joins TRBV18 to TRBJ2-1; maybe TRBD1 (6 bases). The CDR3 has 15 amino acids. Trimming pared 5 bases from V and 2 bases from J, leaving 13 bases between. Germline-derived CDR1 and CDR2 are KGHSH and LQKENI. DNA for the CDR3: TGTGCCAGCTCATACGGGACATCTACCTACAATGAGCAGTTCTTC. Translation gives CASSYGTSTYNEQFF.

This clone was counted a single time. The chain joins TRBV10-3 to TRBJ2-3; 9 positions match TRBD1. Losses at the gene ends were 4 bases for V and 1 base for J; bases not matched to a gene: 6. Germline CDR1 and CDR2: ENHRY and SYGVKD. This CDR3 spans 16 amino acids. CDR3: CAISGGGTGRTDTQYF. In DNA form, the CDR3 reads TGTGCCATCAGTGGGGGTGGGACAGGGCGCACAGATACGCAGTATTTT.

The J gene is TRBJ2-7, the V gene TRBV10-1, with 7 nucleotides matching TRBD1. J lost 5 bases, V lost 6 bases, and 13 bases had no gene match. The germline V gene has CDR1 WNHNN and CDR2 SYGVQD (reference sequence). The CDR3 length is 15 residues. CDR3 bases: TGCGCCAGCAGGGGGCCGCAGACAGGGAAGAACGAGCAGTACTTC. Its translation: CASRGPQTGKNEQYF.

This chain links TRBV11-2 with TRBJ1-2, with 7 bases that match TRBD1. The CDR3 sequence is 16 residues long. From germline, CDR1 is SGHAT and CDR2 FQNNGV. The V segment lost 0 bases and the J segment 2 bases; nucleotides outside the gene matches: 6. The CDR3 DNA reads as TGTGCCAGCAGCTTAGATCTTTTCAGGGGGAACTATGGCTACACCTTC. It specifies CASSLDLFRGNYGYTF.

This sequence joins TRBV6-6 and TRBJ2-5, with no clear D. The length of the CDR3 is 12 residues. CDR1 and CDR2 from the germline V gene are MNHNY and SVGAGI (reference sequence). V was clipped by 0 bases and J by 8 bases, with 7 bases between them. This CDR3 is CASSYSSETQYF. The CDR3 nucleotides are TGTGCCAGCAGTTACTCGAGTGAAACCCAGTACTTC.

The chain employs TRBV29-1 and TRBJ2-7, with 8 bases lining up with TRBD1. The germline gives CDR1 SQVTM, CDR2 ANQGSEA. The CDR3 loop spans 14 amino acids. V trimming: 0 bases; J trimming: 1 base; junction bases outside the gene matches: 2. The CDR3 is CSVEERTGSYEQYF. The CDR3, as DNA: TGCAGCGTTGAAGAGAGGACAGGGTCCTACGAGCAGTACTTC.